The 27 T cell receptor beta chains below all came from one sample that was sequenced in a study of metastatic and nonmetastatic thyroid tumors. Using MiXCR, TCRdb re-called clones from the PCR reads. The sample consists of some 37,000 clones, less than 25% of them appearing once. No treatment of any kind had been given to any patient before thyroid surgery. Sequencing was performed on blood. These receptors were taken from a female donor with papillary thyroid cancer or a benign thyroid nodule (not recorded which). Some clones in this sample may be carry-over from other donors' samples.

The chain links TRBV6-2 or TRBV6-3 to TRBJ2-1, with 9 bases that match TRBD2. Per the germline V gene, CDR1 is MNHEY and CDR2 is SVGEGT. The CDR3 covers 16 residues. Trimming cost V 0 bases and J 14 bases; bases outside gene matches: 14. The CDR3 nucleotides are TGTGCCAGCAGTTACTCGGCCCCCTTGACTAGCGGCCTAGAGTTCTTC. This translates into CASSYSAPLTSGLEFF.

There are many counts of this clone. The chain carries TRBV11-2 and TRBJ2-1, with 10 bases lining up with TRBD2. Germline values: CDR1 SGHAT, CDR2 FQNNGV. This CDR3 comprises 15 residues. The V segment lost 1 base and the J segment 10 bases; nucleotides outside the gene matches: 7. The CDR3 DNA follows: TGTGCCAGCAGCTTAGGGGCTAGCGGGAGTAACGAGCAGTTCTTC. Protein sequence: CASSLGASGSNEQFF.

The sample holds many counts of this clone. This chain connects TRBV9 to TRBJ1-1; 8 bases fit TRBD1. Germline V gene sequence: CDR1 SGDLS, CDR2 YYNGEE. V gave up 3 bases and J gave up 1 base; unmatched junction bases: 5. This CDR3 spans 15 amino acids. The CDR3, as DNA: TGTGCCAGCAGCGCCCCGACAGGGGCGAACACTGAAGCTTTCTTT. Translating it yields CASSAPTGANTEAFF.

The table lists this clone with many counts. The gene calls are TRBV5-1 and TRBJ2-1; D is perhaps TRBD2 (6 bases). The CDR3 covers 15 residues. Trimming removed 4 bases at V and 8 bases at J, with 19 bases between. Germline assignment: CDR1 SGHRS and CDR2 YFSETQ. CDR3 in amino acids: CASSAVLATDDEQFF. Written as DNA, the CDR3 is TGCGCCAGCAGCGCCGTACTAGCTACGGACGATGAGCAGTTCTTC. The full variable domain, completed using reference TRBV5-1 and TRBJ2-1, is KAGVTQTPRYLIKTRGQQVTLSCSPISGHRSVSWYQQTPGQGLQFLFEYFSETQRNKGNFPGRFSGRQFSNSRSEMNVSTLELGDSALYLCASSAVLATDDEQFFGPGTRLTVL.

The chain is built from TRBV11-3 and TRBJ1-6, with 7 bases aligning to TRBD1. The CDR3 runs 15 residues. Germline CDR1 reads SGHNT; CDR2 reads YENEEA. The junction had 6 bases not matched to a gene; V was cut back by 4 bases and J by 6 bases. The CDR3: CASSSCGTANSPLHF. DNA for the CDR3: TGTGCCAGCAGCTCTTGCGGGACAGCTAATTCACCCCTCCACTTT.

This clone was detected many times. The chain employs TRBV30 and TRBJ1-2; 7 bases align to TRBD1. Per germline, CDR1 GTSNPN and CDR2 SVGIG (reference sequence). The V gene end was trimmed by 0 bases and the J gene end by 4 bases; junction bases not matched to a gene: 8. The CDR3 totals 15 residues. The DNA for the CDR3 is TGTGCCTGGAGTGTTACAGGGGTTAGTGGCTATGGCTACACCTTC. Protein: CAWSVTGVSGYGYTF.

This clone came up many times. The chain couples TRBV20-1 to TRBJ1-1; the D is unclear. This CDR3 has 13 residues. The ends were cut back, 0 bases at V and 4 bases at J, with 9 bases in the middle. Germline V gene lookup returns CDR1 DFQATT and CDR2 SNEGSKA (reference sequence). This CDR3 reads CSARDWGSTEAFF. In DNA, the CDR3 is TGCAGTGCTAGAGATTGGGGATCCACTGAAGCTTTCTTT.

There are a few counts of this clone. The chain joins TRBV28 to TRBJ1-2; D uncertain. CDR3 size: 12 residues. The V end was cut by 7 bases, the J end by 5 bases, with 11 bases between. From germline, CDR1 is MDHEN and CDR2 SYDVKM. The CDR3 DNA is TGTGCCAGCATCCGGGTTCTATATGGCTACACCTTC. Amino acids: CASIRVLYGYTF.

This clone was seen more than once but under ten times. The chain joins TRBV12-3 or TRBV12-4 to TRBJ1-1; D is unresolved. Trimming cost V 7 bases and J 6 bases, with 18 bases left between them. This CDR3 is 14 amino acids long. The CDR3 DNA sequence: TGTGCCAGCATGCCGTACCTAGCGGCTGCTGAAGCTTTCTTT. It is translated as CASMPYLAAAEAFF.

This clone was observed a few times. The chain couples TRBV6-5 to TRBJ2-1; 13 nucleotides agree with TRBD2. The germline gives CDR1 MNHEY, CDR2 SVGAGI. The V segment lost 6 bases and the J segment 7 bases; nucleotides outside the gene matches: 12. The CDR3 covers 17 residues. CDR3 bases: TGTGCCAGCAGCCCTACCCAACTAGCGGGAGGGCCTAATGAGCAGTTCTTC. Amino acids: CASSPTQLAGGPNEQFF.

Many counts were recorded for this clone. CDR3 in DNA: TGCGCCAGCAGGGGCGGTAGCACAGATACGCAGTATTTT. It translates to CASRGGSTDTQYF. V usage is TRBV5-1 and J usage is TRBJ2-3; D unresolved. V lost 5 bases to trimming and J lost 0 bases, with 7 bases between them. Looked up from germline, CDR1 is SGHRS and CDR2 is YFSETQ. CDR3 length equals 13 residues.

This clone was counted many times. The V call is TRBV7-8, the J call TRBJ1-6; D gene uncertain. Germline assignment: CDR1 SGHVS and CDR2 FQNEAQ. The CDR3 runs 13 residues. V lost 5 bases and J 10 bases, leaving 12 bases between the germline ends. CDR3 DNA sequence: TGTGCCAGCAGCCCCCTGTTTGGGTCACCCCTCCACTTT. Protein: CASSPLFGSPLHF.

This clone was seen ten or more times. CDR3 region: CASRDTSSGNTIYF. CDR3 in DNA: TGCGCCAGCAGGGACACAAGCTCTGGAAACACCATATATTTT. The chain couples TRBV10-2 to TRBJ1-3; perhaps TRBD1 as D (5 bases). Germline lookup yields CDR1 WSHSY and CDR2 SAAADI. Trimming shortened V by 6 bases and J by 0 bases, and 9 bases separated the two germline ends. This CDR3 spans 14 amino acids.

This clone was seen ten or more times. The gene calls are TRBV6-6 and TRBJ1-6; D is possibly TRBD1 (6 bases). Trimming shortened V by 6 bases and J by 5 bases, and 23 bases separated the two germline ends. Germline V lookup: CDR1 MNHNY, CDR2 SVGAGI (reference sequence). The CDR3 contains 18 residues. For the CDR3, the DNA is TGTGCCAGCAGACTGTCCGGGGGGGCCATAAACGATAATTCACCCCTCCACTTT. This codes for CASRLSGGAINDNSPLHF.

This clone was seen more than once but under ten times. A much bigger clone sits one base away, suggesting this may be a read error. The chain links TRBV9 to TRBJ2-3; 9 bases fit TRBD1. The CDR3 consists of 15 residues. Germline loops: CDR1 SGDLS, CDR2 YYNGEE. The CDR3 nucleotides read TGTTCCAGCAGCCCGAACAGGGGGCGTGCAGATACGCAGTATTTT. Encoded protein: CSSSPNRGRADTQYF.

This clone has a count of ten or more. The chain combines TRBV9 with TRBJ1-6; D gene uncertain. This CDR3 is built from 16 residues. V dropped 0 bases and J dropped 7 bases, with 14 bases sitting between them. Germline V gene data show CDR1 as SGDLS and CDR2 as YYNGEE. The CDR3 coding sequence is TGTGCCAGCAGCGTAGCTATCGGGAGTGGAAATTCACCCCTCCACTTT. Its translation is CASSVAIGSGNSPLHF.

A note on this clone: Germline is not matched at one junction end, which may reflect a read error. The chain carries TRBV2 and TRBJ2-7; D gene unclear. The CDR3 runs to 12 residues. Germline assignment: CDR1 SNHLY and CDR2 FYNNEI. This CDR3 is CTSSDMGHEQYF. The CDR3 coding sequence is TGTACCAGCAGTGATATGGGTCACGAGCAGTACTTC.

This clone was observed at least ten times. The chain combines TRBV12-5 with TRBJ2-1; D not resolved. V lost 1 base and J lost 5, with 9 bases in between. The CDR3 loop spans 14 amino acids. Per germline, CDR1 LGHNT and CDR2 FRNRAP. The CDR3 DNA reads TGTGCTAGTGGTTTGGGAGGCCTGGACAATGAGCAGTTCTTC. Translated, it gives CASGLGGLDNEQFF. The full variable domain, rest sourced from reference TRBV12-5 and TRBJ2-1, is DARVTQTPRHKVTEMGQEVTMRCQPILGHNTVFWYRQTMMQGLELLAYFRNRAPLDDSGMPKDRFSAEMPDATLATLKIQPSEPRDSAVYFCASGLGGLDNEQFFGPGTRLTVL.

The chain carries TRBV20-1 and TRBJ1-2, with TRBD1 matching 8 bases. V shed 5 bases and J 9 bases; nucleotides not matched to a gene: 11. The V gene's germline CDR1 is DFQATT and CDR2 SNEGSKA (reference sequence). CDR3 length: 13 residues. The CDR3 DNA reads TGCAGTGCTCGACAGGGGACCCAGGTGTGCTACACCTTC. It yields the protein CSARQGTQVCYTF.

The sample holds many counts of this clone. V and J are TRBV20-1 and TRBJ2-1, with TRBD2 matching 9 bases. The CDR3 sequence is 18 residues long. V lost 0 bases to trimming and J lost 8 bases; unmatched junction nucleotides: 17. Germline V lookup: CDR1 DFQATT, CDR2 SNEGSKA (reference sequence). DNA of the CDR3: TGCAGTGCTAGAGATTGGGCTAGCGGGATGGAACGGATCGATGAGCAGTTCTTC. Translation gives CSARDWASGMERIDEQFF.

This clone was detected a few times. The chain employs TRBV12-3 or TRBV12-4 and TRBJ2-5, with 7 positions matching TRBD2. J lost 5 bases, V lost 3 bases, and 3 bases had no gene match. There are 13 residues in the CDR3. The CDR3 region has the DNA TGTGCCAGCAGTTTCGGGGGAGGGGAGACCCAGTACTTC. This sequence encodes CASSFGGGETQYF.

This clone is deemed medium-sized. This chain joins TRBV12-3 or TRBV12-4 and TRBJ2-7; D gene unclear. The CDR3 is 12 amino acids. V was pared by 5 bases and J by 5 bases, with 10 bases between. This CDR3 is CASSEDLNEQYF. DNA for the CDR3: TGTGCCAGCAGTGAAGACCTAAACGAGCAGTACTTC.

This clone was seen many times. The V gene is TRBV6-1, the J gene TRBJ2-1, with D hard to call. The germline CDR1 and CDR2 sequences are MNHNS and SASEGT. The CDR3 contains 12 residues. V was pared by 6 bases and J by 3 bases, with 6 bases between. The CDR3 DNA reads TGTGCCAGCAGCCCGAGCTACAATGAGCAGTTCTTC. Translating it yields CASSPSYNEQFF.

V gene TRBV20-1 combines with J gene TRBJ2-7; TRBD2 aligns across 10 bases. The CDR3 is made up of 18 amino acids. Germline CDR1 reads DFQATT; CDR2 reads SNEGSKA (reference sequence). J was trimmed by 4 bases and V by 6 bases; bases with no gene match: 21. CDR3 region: CSAPVGSSGSVFLYEQYF. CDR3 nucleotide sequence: TGCAGTGCCCCAGTCGGGTCTAGCGGGAGTGTGTTTCTATACGAGCAGTACTTC.

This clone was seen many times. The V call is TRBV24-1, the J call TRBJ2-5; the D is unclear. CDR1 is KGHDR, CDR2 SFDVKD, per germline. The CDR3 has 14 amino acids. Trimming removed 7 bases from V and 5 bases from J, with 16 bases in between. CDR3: CATRARLHGETQYF. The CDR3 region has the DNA TGTGCCACCAGGGCCCGGTTGCACGGGGAGACCCAGTACTTC.

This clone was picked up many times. CDR3 DNA: TGTGCCAGCAGTTCAAATAGTGGTGAGCAGTTCTTC. It is translated as CASSSNSGEQFF. This chain connects TRBV6-1 to TRBJ2-1; D gene ambiguous. V lost 5 bases and J 9 bases, leaving 11 bases between the germline ends. Germline values: CDR1 MNHNS, CDR2 SASEGT. The CDR3 extends over 12 amino acids.

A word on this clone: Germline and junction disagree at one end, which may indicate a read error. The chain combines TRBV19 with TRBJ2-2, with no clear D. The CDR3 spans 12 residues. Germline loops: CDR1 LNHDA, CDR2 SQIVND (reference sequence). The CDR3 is CASSLVAGELFF. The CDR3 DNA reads TGTGCCAGTAGCCTGGTGGCCGGTGAGCTGTTTTTT.